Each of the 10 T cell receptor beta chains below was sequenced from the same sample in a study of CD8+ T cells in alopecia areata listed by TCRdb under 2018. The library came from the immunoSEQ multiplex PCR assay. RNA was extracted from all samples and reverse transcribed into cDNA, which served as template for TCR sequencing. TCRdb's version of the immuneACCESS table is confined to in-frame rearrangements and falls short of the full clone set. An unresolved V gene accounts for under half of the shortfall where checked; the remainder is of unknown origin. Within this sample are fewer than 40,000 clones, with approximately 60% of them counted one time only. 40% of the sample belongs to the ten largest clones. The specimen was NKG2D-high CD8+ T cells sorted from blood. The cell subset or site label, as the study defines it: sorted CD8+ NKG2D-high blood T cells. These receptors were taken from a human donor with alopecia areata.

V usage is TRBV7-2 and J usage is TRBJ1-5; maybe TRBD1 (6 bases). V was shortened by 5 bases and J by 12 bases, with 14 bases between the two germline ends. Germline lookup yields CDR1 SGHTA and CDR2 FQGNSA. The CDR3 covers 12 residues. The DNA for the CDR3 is TGTGCCAGCAGCAAGAGGGACACCGGCCAGCATTTT. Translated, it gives CASSKRDTGQHF.

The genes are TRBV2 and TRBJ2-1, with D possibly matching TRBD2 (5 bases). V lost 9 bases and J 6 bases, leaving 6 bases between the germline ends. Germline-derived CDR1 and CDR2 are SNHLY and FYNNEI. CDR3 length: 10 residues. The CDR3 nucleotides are TGTGCCAGAGGAGGCAATGAGCAGTTCTTC. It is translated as CARGGNEQFF.

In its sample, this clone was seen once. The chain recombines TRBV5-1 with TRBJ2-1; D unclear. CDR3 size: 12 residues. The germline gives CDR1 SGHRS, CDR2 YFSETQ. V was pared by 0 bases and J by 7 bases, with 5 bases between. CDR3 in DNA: TGCGCCAGCAGCTTGGCTGGGAATGAGCAGTTCTTC. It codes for CASSLAGNEQFF.

The CDR3 DNA follows: TGCGCCAGCAGCCAAGTCCCCGCTGCAGGGGGCCACGAGCAGTACTTC. It specifies CASSQVPAAGGHEQYF. This chain joins TRBV4-1 and TRBJ2-7, with TRBD1 matching 8 bases. V shed 1 base and J 5 bases; nucleotides not matched to a gene: 10. The CDR3 covers 16 residues. Germline CDR1 reads MGHRA; CDR2 reads YSYEKL.

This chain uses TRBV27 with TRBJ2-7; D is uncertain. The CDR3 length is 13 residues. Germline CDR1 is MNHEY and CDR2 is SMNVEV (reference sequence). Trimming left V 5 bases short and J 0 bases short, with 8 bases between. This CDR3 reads CASSPTSSYEQYF. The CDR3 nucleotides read TGTGCCAGCAGTCCGACTTCCTCCTACGAGCAGTACTTC.

The CDR3 coding sequence is TGTGCCAGCAACCAGAGGGACAGAGGGGAAAAACTGTTTTTT. It translates to CASNQRDRGEKLFF. V is TRBV27 and J is TRBJ1-4; TRBD1 agrees at 7 bases. CDR3 length equals 14 residues. CDR1 is MNHEY, CDR2 SMNVEV, per germline (reference sequence). V gave up 7 bases and J gave up 8 bases; unmatched junction bases: 10.

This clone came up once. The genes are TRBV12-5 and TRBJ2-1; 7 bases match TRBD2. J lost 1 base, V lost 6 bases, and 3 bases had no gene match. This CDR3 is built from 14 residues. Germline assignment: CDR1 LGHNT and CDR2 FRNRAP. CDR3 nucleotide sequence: TGTGCTAGTGGCGGCGGGGGTTCCTACAATGAGCAGTTCTTC. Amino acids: CASGGGGSYNEQFF.

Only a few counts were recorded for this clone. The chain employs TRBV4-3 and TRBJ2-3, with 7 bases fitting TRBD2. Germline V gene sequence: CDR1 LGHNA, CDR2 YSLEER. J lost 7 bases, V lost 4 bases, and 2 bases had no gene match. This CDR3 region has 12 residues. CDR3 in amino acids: CASSPGGNTQYF. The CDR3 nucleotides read TGCGCCAGCAGCCCGGGAGGAAATACGCAGTATTTT.

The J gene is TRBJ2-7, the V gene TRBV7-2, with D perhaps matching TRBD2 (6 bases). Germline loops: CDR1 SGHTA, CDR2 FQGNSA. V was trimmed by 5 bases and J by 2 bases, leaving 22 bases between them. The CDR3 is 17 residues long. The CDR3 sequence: CASSPRGGANYPYEQYF. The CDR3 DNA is TGTGCCAGCAGCCCCCGTGGAGGGGCCAATTACCCCTACGAGCAGTACTTC.

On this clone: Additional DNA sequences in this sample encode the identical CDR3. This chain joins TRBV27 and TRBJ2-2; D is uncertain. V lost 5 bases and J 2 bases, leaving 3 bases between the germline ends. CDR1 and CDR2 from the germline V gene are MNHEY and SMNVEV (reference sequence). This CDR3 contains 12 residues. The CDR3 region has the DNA TGTGCCAGCAGTCTTAACACCGGGGAGCTGTTTTTT. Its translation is CASSLNTGELFF.